The 31 T cell receptor beta chains below were found in one sample sequenced in a study of blood T cell repertoires in COVID-19. TCRdb's table, derived via immunoSEQ multiplex PCR, lists solely in-frame clones and lacks some. The sample includes 130,000 or so clones, around two thirds of them seen just once. The sequenced sample was peripheral blood. These TCRs come from a woman between 65 and 79 years old with acute or convalescent COVID-19.

The CDR3 DNA is TGTGCCAGCAGCTTAGTGGGAAAGGGGCTAGCGGTGCAAGAGACCCAGTACTTC. Translated: CASSLVGKGLAVQETQYF. The V and J genes are TRBV11-2 and TRBJ2-5; 7 nucleotides align to TRBD2. Germline V lookup: CDR1 SGHAT, CDR2 FQNNGV. The CDR3 is 18 residues long. V shed 1 base and J 2 bases; nucleotides not matched to a gene: 13.

CDR3 DNA sequence: TGTGCCAGCAGCTTATCGGGAGGTCCTAGCACAGATACGCAGTATTTT. The encoded protein is CASSLSGGPSTDTQYF. This chain connects TRBV7-9 to TRBJ2-3, with 7 nucleotides matching TRBD2. Germline V gene data show CDR1 as SEHNR and CDR2 as FQNEAQ (reference sequence). Trimming took 2 bases from V and 0 from J; bases not matched to a gene: 5. The CDR3 spans 16 residues.

The chain uses TRBV9 and TRBJ1-3; D ambiguous. Germline assignment: CDR1 SGDLS and CDR2 YYNGEE. The ends were cut back, 0 bases at V and 0 bases at J, with 10 bases in the middle. CDR3 length equals 16 residues. The CDR3 loop is CASSVEPVSSGNTIYF. CDR3 nucleotide sequence: TGTGCCAGCAGCGTAGAGCCGGTGAGCTCTGGAAACACCATATATTTT.

This rearrangement joins TRBV10-3 to TRBJ2-7; tentatively, D is TRBD2 (6 bases). Trimming removed 10 bases from V and 1 base from J, with 23 bases in between. The CDR3 has 16 amino acids. Per germline, CDR1 ENHRY and CDR2 SYGVKD. CDR3 protein: CATKGVLAGMSYEQYF. In nucleotides, the CDR3 is TGTGCCACCAAAGGGGTGCTCGCGGGGATGTCCTACGAGCAGTACTTC.

CDR3 in DNA: TGTGCCAGCATCGACGGAGGTCCGGACCGTACAGATACGCAGTATTTT. It is translated as CASIDGGPDRTDTQYF. V is TRBV2 and J is TRBJ2-3; maybe TRBD2 (5 bases). V was cut by 7 bases and J by 3 bases, with 20 bases left in between. This CDR3 spans 16 amino acids. Germline V lookup: CDR1 SNHLY, CDR2 FYNNEI.

The chain links TRBV6-5 to TRBJ1-4; D ambiguous. V was clipped by 0 bases and J by 0 bases, with 5 bases between them. From germline, CDR1 is MNHEY and CDR2 SVGAGI. The CDR3 spans 15 residues. The CDR3 DNA follows: TGTGCCAGCAGTTACTCCGGAGCAACTAATGAAAAACTGTTTTTT. This sequence encodes CASSYSGATNEKLFF.

The rearrangement links TRBV21-1 to TRBJ2-6; the table assigns TRBD2, which was not confirmed against the DNA. TRBV21-1 is given as a pseudogene. This CDR3 has 18 residues. CDR3 bases: TGTGCCAGCAGCAAAAACCCTAGCGGGGGGCCTGGGGCCAACGTCCTGACTTTC. Its translation: CASSKNPSGGPGANVLTF.

The chain links TRBV28 to TRBJ2-3, with D possibly being TRBD1 (7 bases). The CDR3 has 14 residues. Germline V lookup: CDR1 MDHEN, CDR2 SYDVKM. Trimming cost V 8 bases and J 3 bases, with 15 bases left between them. The CDR3 is CASRTGLLTDTQYF. The CDR3 region has the DNA TGTGCCAGCCGGACAGGACTACTAACAGATACGCAGTATTTT.

The chain has TRBV5-1 and TRBJ2-3; 15 nucleotides line up with TRBD2. CDR3 length equals 17 residues. Germline V gene sequence: CDR1 SGHRS, CDR2 YFSETQ. The V and J ends lost 3 bases and 0 bases, in that order; junction bases with no gene match: 2. The CDR3 bases are TGCGCCAGCAGCTCCGGACTAGCGGGGGGGAGCACAGATACGCAGTATTTT. Its translation: CASSSGLAGGSTDTQYF.

V usage is TRBV9 and J usage is TRBJ2-1; TRBD1 aligns across 7 bases. V lost 4 bases and J lost 4; bases outside the gene matches: 8. Germline-derived CDR1 and CDR2 are SGDLS and YYNGEE. This CDR3 has 15 residues. CDR3 nucleotide sequence: TGTGCCAGCAGCAAAGCCGGGACAGTATACAATGAGCAGTTCTTC. Residues: CASSKAGTVYNEQFF.

This chain uses TRBV7-9 with TRBJ2-5; D is uncertain. The germline V gene has CDR1 SEHNR and CDR2 FQNEAQ (reference sequence). This CDR3 spans 11 amino acids. V lost 3 bases and J 3 bases, leaving 2 bases between the germline ends. The CDR3 spells CASSFKETQYF. CDR3 DNA sequence: TGTGCCAGCAGCTTTAAAGAGACCCAGTACTTC.

This chain uses TRBV3-1 (or the pseudogene TRBV3-2) with TRBJ2-5, with D possibly matching TRBD2 (6 bases). Trimming removed 0 bases at V and 7 bases at J, with 9 bases between. The germline V gene has CDR1 LGHDT and CDR2 YNNKEL (reference sequence). This CDR3 has 13 amino acids. CDR3 nucleotides: TGTGCCAGCAGCCAAGATGTGGGGGGGACCCAGTACTTC. Translation gives CASSQDVGGTQYF.

V is TRBV7-3 and J is TRBJ2-2, with D possibly matching TRBD1 (6 bases). Trimming removed 6 bases at V and 9 bases at J, with 17 bases between. Germline V gene lookup returns CDR1 SGHTA and CDR2 FQGTGA. This CDR3 is built from 14 residues. CDR3 in DNA: TGTGCCAGCAGTCCGGACAGAAGTTTCCGGGAGCTGTTTTTT. Its protein is CASSPDRSFRELFF.

The chain uses TRBV6-5 and TRBJ1-1; 9 nucleotides match TRBD1. J gave up 7 bases and V 7 bases, and 4 bases lay outside the gene matches. CDR1 and CDR2 (germline): MNHEY, SVGAGI. The CDR3 spans 12 residues. Written as DNA, the CDR3 is TGTGCCAGCACCAACAGGGGGCGTGAAGCTTTCTTT. As protein: CASTNRGREAFF.

The gene calls are TRBV10-2 and TRBJ1-1; D not certain. This CDR3 has 14 residues. Per the germline V gene, CDR1 is WSHSY and CDR2 is SAAADI. With 6 bases removed from V and 4 bases from J, the gap between germline ends came to 15 bases. The CDR3 is CASRGSRTSTEAFF. CDR3 in DNA: TGCGCCAGCAGAGGGAGCAGGACCAGCACTGAAGCTTTCTTT.

The rearrangement links TRBV7-3 to TRBJ2-3; D perhaps matches TRBD2 (5 bases). This CDR3 has 16 amino acids. Germline V gives CDR1 SGHTA, CDR2 FQGTGA. The V and J ends lost 1 base and 4 bases respectively, with 15 bases between them. The CDR3 spells CASSLNSGRGSDTQYF. The CDR3 DNA sequence: TGTGCCAGCAGCTTAAATTCGGGGAGAGGGTCAGATACGCAGTATTTT.

The rearrangement uses TRBV5-1 and TRBJ2-5; 7 nucleotides agree with TRBD2. The CDR3 covers 16 residues. V shed 4 bases and J 2 bases; nucleotides not matched to a gene: 11. In germline, CDR1 is SGHRS, CDR2 YFSETQ. The CDR3, as DNA: TGCGCCAGCAGCCCACGCGTGGCGGGAGTACAAGAGACCCAGTACTTC. This sequence encodes CASSPRVAGVQETQYF.

This clone was seen a single time. The chain has TRBV27 and TRBJ2-7; D is undetermined. Trimming removed 8 bases at V and 2 bases at J, with 13 bases between. The germline V gene has CDR1 MNHEY and CDR2 SMNVEV (reference sequence). CDR3 size: 13 residues. The CDR3 sequence: CASPPWAAYEQYF. CDR3 nucleotide sequence: TGTGCCAGCCCTCCATGGGCAGCCTACGAGCAGTACTTC.

This clone has a count of ten or more. The chain has TRBV28 and TRBJ1-1; D is ambiguous. Germline V lookup: CDR1 MDHEN, CDR2 SYDVKM. V shed 6 bases and J shed 4 bases, with 18 bases lying between them. The CDR3 covers 15 residues. Written as DNA, the CDR3 is TGTGCCAGCAGCACTTCCCGGGGAAGCGGCACTGAAGCTTTCTTT. It yields the protein CASSTSRGSGTEAFF.

This chain links TRBV19 with TRBJ2-3, with TRBD2 matching over 9 bases. Germline V CDR1 and CDR2: LNHDA, SQIVND (reference sequence). CDR3 size: 16 residues. After removal of 3 bases from V and 7 bases from J, the junction contained 11 bases not matched to a gene. In nucleotides, the CDR3 is TGTGCCAGTAGTATCATGCAAGCGGGGGGACGAAATACGCAGTATTTT. Encoded protein: CASSIMQAGGRNTQYF.

This chain connects TRBV19 to TRBJ2-2, with 12 nucleotides matching TRBD1. V lost 6 bases, J lost 7 bases, and 3 bases stayed unmatched. CDR3 length: 14 residues. The germline CDR1 and CDR2 sequences are LNHDA and SQIVND (reference sequence). CDR3 region: CASRGTGGYGELFF. The CDR3 bases are TGTGCCAGTAGGGGGACAGGGGGCTACGGGGAGCTGTTTTTT. The complete variable domain, with remaining parts taken from reference TRBV19 and TRBJ2-2, reads DGGITQSPKYLFRKEGQNVTLSCEQNLNHDAMYWYRQDPGQGLRLIYYSQIVNDFQKGDIAEGYSVSREKKESFPLTVTSAQKNPTAFYLCASRGTGGYGELFFGEGSRLTVL.

The chain recombines TRBV12-3 or TRBV12-4 with TRBJ2-7; no clear D. Trimming cost V 5 bases and J 5 bases, with 10 bases left between them. This CDR3 is built from 12 residues. CDR3 bases: TGTGCCAGCAGTCCGACAATCAACGAGCAGTACTTC. As protein: CASSPTINEQYF.

V is TRBV19 and J is TRBJ2-3; 7 bases line up with TRBD2. Germline loops: CDR1 LNHDA, CDR2 SQIVND (reference sequence). The V and J ends lost 1 base and 6 bases, in that order; junction bases with no gene match: 7. The CDR3 has 15 amino acids. The CDR3 DNA sequence: TGTGCCAGTAGTATAGGTGGCAGCGGGGCTGATACGCAGTATTTT. Its translation: CASSIGGSGADTQYF.

The chain uses TRBV7-9 and TRBJ2-1, with D possibly being TRBD2 (6 bases). V lost 1 base and J 12 bases, leaving 13 bases between the germline ends. Germline-derived CDR1 and CDR2 are SEHNR and FQNEAQ (reference sequence). The CDR3 totals 13 residues. In DNA, the CDR3 is TGTGCCAGCAGCTTAGATGCGGGGCCCCCGCAGTTCTTC. This codes for CASSLDAGPPQFF.

This clone has only a few counts. J is TRBJ1-2 and V is TRBV5-1; perhaps TRBD1 as D (5 bases). The ends were cut back, 6 bases at V and 7 bases at J, with 19 bases in the middle. This CDR3 comprises 14 residues. The germline gives CDR1 SGHRS, CDR2 YFSETQ. The CDR3 region is CASTHGGGQGGYTF. In DNA form, the CDR3 reads TGCGCCAGCACCCATGGCGGGGGTCAGGGTGGCTACACCTTC.

This chain uses TRBV3-1 (or the pseudogene TRBV3-2) with TRBJ1-1; D is undetermined. Trimming took 0 bases from V and 11 from J, leaving 16 bases between them. The germline V gene has CDR1 LGHDT and CDR2 YNNKEL (reference sequence). The CDR3 has 14 amino acids. Here the CDR3 DNA reads TGTGCCAGCAGCCAAGAGGAAGGTATTGGGAGGGCTTTCTTT. It yields the protein CASSQEEGIGRAFF.

The chain has TRBV7-6 and TRBJ1-4; maybe TRBD1 (6 bases). V was cut by 1 base and J by 0 bases, with 18 bases left in between. Germline V gene sequence: CDR1 SGHVS, CDR2 FNYEAQ. The CDR3 runs to 19 residues. The CDR3 coding sequence is TGTGCCAGCAGCTTAGTCCCCCTCGAGGGGGTAGCAACTAATGAAAAACTGTTTTTT. Encoded protein: CASSLVPLEGVATNEKLFF.

The chain carries TRBV27 and TRBJ1-3, with 10 bases aligning to TRBD1. The CDR3 has 15 amino acids. V gave up 4 bases and J gave up 3 bases; unmatched junction bases: 3. Looked up from germline, CDR1 is MNHEY and CDR2 is SMNVEV (reference sequence). The CDR3 loop is CASSSTGGSGNTIYF. CDR3 DNA sequence: TGTGCCAGCAGTTCGACAGGGGGCAGTGGAAACACCATATATTTT.

The table lists this clone with a count of one. The chain couples TRBV9 to TRBJ1-5; D is unclear. Germline V gives CDR1 SGDLS, CDR2 YYNGEE. The CDR3 runs to 14 residues. Trimming left V 4 bases short and J 1 base short, with 9 bases between. The CDR3: CASSSPGSNQPQHF. The CDR3 DNA is TGTGCCAGCAGCTCGCCCGGGAGCAATCAGCCCCAGCATTTT.

This sequence joins TRBV7-9 and TRBJ2-2, with TRBD2 matching over 10 bases. This CDR3 has 15 amino acids. The ends lost 3 bases at V and 5 bases at J; junction bases unmatched: 3. CDR1 and CDR2 (germline): SEHNR, FQNEAQ (reference sequence). The DNA for the CDR3 is TGTGCCAGCAGCTTGGTAGCGGGAGGAACCGGGGAGCTGTTTTTT. This sequence encodes CASSLVAGGTGELFF.

CDR3 sequence: CASSPRQGAHDEQYF. DNA of the CDR3: TGTGCCAGCAGTCCGAGACAGGGGGCTCACGACGAGCAGTACTTC. The chain recombines TRBV6-5 with TRBJ2-7; 10 nucleotides agree with TRBD1. This CDR3 is 15 amino acids long. Per germline, CDR1 MNHEY and CDR2 SVGAGI. The V gene end was trimmed by 5 bases and the J gene end by 5 bases; junction bases not matched to a gene: 9.